This entry is about one TCR beta chain. The clone's antigen remains unknown. It has no much larger one-base neighbor in the sample; base qualities were not kept. The data were taken from a study of type 1 and type 2 diabetes patients listed by TCRdb under 2016. Study-wide context: Recruited in China, the cohort was made up of 8 or 9 type 1 diabetes patients, four type 2 diabetes patients and about 6 nondiabetic controls. In the study, high-throughput sequencing was used to profile TCRbeta repertoires so that type 1 diabetes, type 2 diabetes and nondiabetic individuals could be compared. For the type 1 diabetes patients, the type 2 diabetes patients acted as a disease comparison group. The whole study generated approximately 18 million paired-end reads. Comparing approximately 19-cycle and roughly 27-cycle amplification showed similar V gene usage, suggesting similar primer efficiencies and random PCR bias. TCRbeta libraries were sequenced paired-end on Illumina HiSeq 2000 or MiSeq instruments. Across the study, CD4+ and CD8+ T cells were positively selected from PBMCs by means of CD4 or CD8 MicroBeads on MACS columns. Study-wide findings and limitations: Few highly-expanded CD4+ clones, median one, were found in type 2 diabetes patients, accounting for a median about 4.1% of reads. Type 2 diabetes and control samples had highly correlated V and J gene usage patterns, with an average between-sample correlation of roughly 0.97. Because only a limited number of T2D and control samples were sequenced, some T1D-only HECs might also be present in more T2D or control samples. The study groups were not matched for age and gender, which could bias interpretation. In both CD4+ and CD8+ T cells, type 2 diabetes repertoires were highly diverse and significantly more diverse than type 1 diabetes repertoires.

Standard classification criteria for type 1 or type 2 diabetes were met by all diabetic patients, and glucose and C-peptide were assessed by WHO-recommended methods. Donors with other autoimmune diseases or infections within the previous four weeks were excluded from participation. A ten-milliliter sample of peripheral blood was drawn from every participant. LymphoPrep density separation was used to isolate PBMCs. TCRdb records Illumina MiSeq as the sequencer. For TCRbeta CDR3 amplification, the template was genomic DNA taken from the sorted T cell subsets. The TCRbeta CDR3 region was amplified by multiplex PCR with 30 forward and 13 reverse primers. After the PCR products were purified with AMPure XP beads, a second PCR of around 27 cycles was run to add indices and adaptors. Before sequencing, the libraries were purified from gel with the QIAquick Gel Extraction Kit. On the authors' methods: FLASH was used to merge the paired-end reads, and IgBLAST was used to align the reads to IMGT V, D and J germline references. After reads whose alignment identity to germline references fell below 70% were discarded, about 12 million reads remained study-wide. Following IMGT definitions, CDR3 boundaries, reading frame and productivity were assigned. Highly-expanded clones were defined as clones making up 1% or more of reads, and normalized Shannon entropy was used to measure diversity. Unpaired two-tailed t-tests were used to test for differences in Shannon entropy between groups. TCRdb cleaned the public reads at Q25 with fastp, built clones with MiXCR and kept in-frame beta chains. Rows merge per CDR3 protein into single entries with the most common DNA and genes. These V and J calls derive from TCRdb rather than the authors' analysis. This sample has 250,000 or so distinct CDR3 sequences in its table, and roughly 50% of those were observed once. The top ten clones comprise roughly 13% of the sample.

The sequence was collected from a man in his late teens or twenties with type 2 diabetes. Sequenced input: peripheral blood mononuclear cells (PBMCs).

CDR3 loop: CASSPTSGRALYEQYF. The sequenced DNA: TGCGCCAGCAGCCCAACTAGCGGGAGGGCGTTATACGAGCAGTACTTC. Here the chain combines TRBV5-1 and TRBJ2-7; the central 13 bases match TRBD2. Relative to germline, V is missing 4 bases and J is missing 4 bases, with 8 bases of the junction outside any gene match. From a lookup of the germline V gene, CDR1 and CDR2 are SGHRS and YFSETQ. Taken from cysteine to phenylalanine, the CDR3 has 16 residues. Kept here is only the CDR3 DNA, which spans 48 bases and is read in frame from base 1.